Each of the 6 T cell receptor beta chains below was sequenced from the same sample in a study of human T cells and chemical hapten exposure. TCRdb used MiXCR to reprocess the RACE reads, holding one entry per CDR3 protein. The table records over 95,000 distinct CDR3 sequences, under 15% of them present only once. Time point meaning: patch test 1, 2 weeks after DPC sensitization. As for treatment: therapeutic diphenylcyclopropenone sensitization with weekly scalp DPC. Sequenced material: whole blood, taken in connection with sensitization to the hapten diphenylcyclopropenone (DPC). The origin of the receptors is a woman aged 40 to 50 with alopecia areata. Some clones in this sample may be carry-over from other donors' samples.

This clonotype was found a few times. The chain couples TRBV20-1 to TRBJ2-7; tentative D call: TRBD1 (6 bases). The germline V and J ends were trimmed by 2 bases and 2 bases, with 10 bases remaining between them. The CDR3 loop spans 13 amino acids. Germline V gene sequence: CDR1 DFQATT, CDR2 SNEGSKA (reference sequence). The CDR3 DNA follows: TGCAGTGCTAGACTCGGACAGACCTACGAGCAGTACTTC. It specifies CSARLGQTYEQYF.

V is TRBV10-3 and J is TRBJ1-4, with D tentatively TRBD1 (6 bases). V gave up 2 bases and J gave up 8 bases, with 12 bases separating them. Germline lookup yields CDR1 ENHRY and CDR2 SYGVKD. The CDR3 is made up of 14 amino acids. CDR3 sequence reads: CAISERGGKEKLFF. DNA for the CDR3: TGTGCCATCAGTGAGCGAGGGGGGAAAGAAAAACTGTTTTTT.

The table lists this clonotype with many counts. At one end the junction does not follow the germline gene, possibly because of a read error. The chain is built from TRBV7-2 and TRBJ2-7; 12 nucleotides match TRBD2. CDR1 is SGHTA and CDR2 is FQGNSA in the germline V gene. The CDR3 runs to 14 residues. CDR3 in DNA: TGTGCCAGCAGCCTAGCGGGAGGGAACTACGAGCAGTACTTC. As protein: CASSLAGGNYEQYF.

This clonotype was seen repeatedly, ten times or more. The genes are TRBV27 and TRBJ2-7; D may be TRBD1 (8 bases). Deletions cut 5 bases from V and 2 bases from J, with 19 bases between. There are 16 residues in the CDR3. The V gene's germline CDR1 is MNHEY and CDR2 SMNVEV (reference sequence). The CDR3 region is CASSPLGGTGPYEQYF. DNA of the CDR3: TGTGCCAGCAGTCCCCTGGGGGGGACAGGACCCTACGAGCAGTACTTC.

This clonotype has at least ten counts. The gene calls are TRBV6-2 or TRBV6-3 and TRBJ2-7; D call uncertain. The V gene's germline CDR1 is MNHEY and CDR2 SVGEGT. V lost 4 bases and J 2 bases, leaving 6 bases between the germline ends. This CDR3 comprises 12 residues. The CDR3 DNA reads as TGTGCCAGCAGTTGGACCCCCTACGAGCAGTACTTC. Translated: CASSWTPYEQYF.

CDR3 loop: CASSGQGNTEAFF. DNA for the CDR3: TGTGCCAGCAGCGGTCAGGGTAACACTGAAGCTTTCTTT. The rearrangement joins TRBV7-6 to TRBJ1-1; tentative D call: TRBD1 (5 bases). CDR1 SGHVS and CDR2 FNYEAQ come from the germline V gene. The CDR3 covers 13 residues. V shed 5 bases and J shed 2 bases, with 9 bases lying between them. The whole variable domain, filled in from reference TRBV7-6 and TRBJ1-1, reads GAGVSQSPRYKVTKRGQDVALRCDPISGHVSLYWYRQALGQGPEFLTYFNYEAQQDKSGLPNDRFSAERPEGSISTLTIQRTEQRDSAMYRCASSGQGNTEAFFGQGTRLTVV.